This T cell receptor (beta chain) was identified during a study of blood T cell repertoires in COVID-19. The overall study: Samples taken during acute and convalescent COVID-19 were collected in the United States, Italy and Spain. PBMCs, B-cell-depleted T cells, or T cells were the source of the cDNA or gDNA that made up the material.

Trimming left V 6 bases short and J 8 bases short, with 16 bases between. Per germline, CDR1 SNHLY and CDR2 FYNNEI. CDR3 size: 13 residues. In the authors' workflow: The authors estimated nucleated cell counts from reference gene primer amplification. Only in-frame clones appear in the TCRdb table, and some are missing; sequencing was by immunoSEQ multiplex PCR. V, J and clone size were drawn from that table, and D and trimming were deduced from the DNA. The data show under 150,000 clones, roughly three quarters seen once. The sequence came from a woman of 80 years or more with acute or convalescent COVID-19. The chain couples TRBV2 to TRBJ1-1; possible D gene TRBD1, 6 bases. Material: peripheral blood. The CDR3 nucleotides are TGTGCCAGCAGGGACAGCCCCACTGGGGAAGCTTTCTTT. Residues: CASRDSPTGEAFF.